These T cell receptor beta chains were read from a single sample in a study of T-cell memory formation after mild COVID-19. TCRdb reprocessed the 5' RACE reads with MiXCR, giving one entry per CDR3 protein. The table shows 580,000 or so distinct CDR3 sequences, with around 15% occurring only once. The sequenced sample was PBMCs or a T cell subset sorted from them (not recorded which). Source of these receptors: an adult woman who had mild COVID-19 (a few samples of this study predate the infection). Cell type and time point are not known. The CDR3 runs from the conserved cysteine through the conserved F or W. A D gene is named only where the DNA matches it firmly. Rows may omit the clone size; those that give it use once, few, many or a size class.

J: TRBJ2-2
V: TRBV19
D: TRBD1
size: -
DNA: TGTGCCAGTAGTATGGGACAGTTGAACACCGGGGAGCTGTTTTTT
CDR3: CASSMGQLNTGELFF

J: TRBJ1-5
V: TRBV6-1
D: -
size: -
DNA: TGTGCCAGCAGTGAAGCGCGGACTACGGTGGTGGATCAGCCCCAGCATTTT
CDR3: CASSEARTTVVDQPQHF

J: TRBJ2-3
V: TRBV25-1
D: -
size: few
DNA: TGTGCCAGCAGTACCGGGACTAGCACAGATACGCAGTATTTT
CDR3: CASSTGTSTDTQYF

J: TRBJ2-1
V: TRBV7-9
D: -
size: -
DNA: TGTGCCAGCACCTCCCCCCTGGTCGATGAGCAGTTCTTC
CDR3: CASTSPLVDEQFF

J: TRBJ1-2
V: TRBV3-1
D: -
size: few
DNA: TGTGCCAGCAGCCAAGTTACTAATGGCTACACCTTC
CDR3: CASSQVTNGYTF

J: TRBJ2-1
V: TRBV7-6
D: TRBD1
size: -
DNA: TGTGCCAGCAGCTCCCAGGGGGCAGTAAATGAGCAGTTCTTC
CDR3: CASSSQGAVNEQFF

J: TRBJ2-7
V: TRBV20-1
D: TRBD1
size: few
DNA: TGCAGTGCTAGGACCCCCTACCGGGACAGGGGTTACGAGCAGTACTTC
CDR3: CSARTPYRDRGYEQYF

J: TRBJ2-1
V: TRBV24-1
D: TRBD2
size: few
DNA: TGTGCCACCAGTCCGGGAGGGCCAGATGAGCAGTTCTTC
CDR3: CATSPGGPDEQFF

J: TRBJ2-7
V: TRBV30
D: -
size: -
DNA: TGTGCCTGGAGTGTCGTCGGCGGCTCCTACGAGCAGTACTTC
CDR3: CAWSVVGGSYEQYF

J: TRBJ2-3
V: TRBV29-1
D: -
size: -
DNA: TGCAGCGTTGACAGGGGGGGAGATACGCAGTATTTT
CDR3: CSVDRGGDTQYF

J: TRBJ2-2
V: TRBV5-1
D: -
size: -
DNA: TGCGCCAGCAGCTTGGCCCCAGGGGCCGCCGTGAACACCGGGGAGCTGTTTTTT
CDR3: CASSLAPGAAVNTGELFF

J: TRBJ1-1
V: TRBV20-1
D: TRBD1
size: few
DNA: TGCAGTGCTAGAGGGGACAGGGGTAACACTGAAGCTTTCTTT
CDR3: CSARGDRGNTEAFF

J: TRBJ1-1
V: TRBV6-5
D: TRBD1
size: -
DNA: TGTGCCAGCACCCGACAGGGGGACACTGAAGCTTTCTTT
CDR3: CASTRQGDTEAFF

J: TRBJ1-2
V: TRBV2
D: -
size: many
DNA: TGTGCCAGCAGTGTCCCGGGGGTGACCTATGGCTACACCTTC
CDR3: CASSVPGVTYGYTF

J: TRBJ2-7
V: TRBV12-3/TRBV12-4
D: -
size: -
DNA: TGTGCCAGCAGTCAATCCCGACAGTCCTACGAGCAGTACTTC
CDR3: CASSQSRQSYEQYF

J: TRBJ2-1
V: TRBV3-1
D: -
size: -
DNA: TGTGCCAGCACCCGGGACACCTTTTCCTACAATGAGCAGTTCTTC
CDR3: CASTRDTFSYNEQFF

J: TRBJ1-6
V: TRBV6-5
D: -
size: -
DNA: TGTGCCAGCAGTTACTCCTACAGGGTTCCTTCACCCCTCCACTTT
CDR3: CASSYSYRVPSPLHF

J: TRBJ1-1
V: TRBV7-3
D: -
size: many
DNA: TGTGCCAGCAGCTCGGACAGCCACATGAACACTGAAGCTTTCTTT
CDR3: CASSSDSHMNTEAFF

J: TRBJ1-5
V: TRBV18
D: -
size: once
DNA: TGTGCCAGCTCCGAAAGCGGAAATCAGCCCCAGCATTTT
CDR3: CASSESGNQPQHF

J: TRBJ2-7
V: TRBV5-1
D: -
size: -
DNA: TGCGCCAGCAGCGGGGGGCTGGAGCAGTACTTC
CDR3: CASSGGLEQYF

J: TRBJ2-1
V: TRBV4-2
D: -
size: -
DNA: TGTGCCAGCAGCCAACCGACACTCGGAGATGAGCAGTTCTTC
CDR3: CASSQPTLGDEQFF

J: TRBJ2-5
V: TRBV7-9
D: -
size: -
DNA: TGTGCCAGCAGCTTAGAAGGGGTTGAGACCCAGTACTTC
CDR3: CASSLEGVETQYF

J: TRBJ2-2
V: TRBV7-3
D: -
size: many
DNA: TGTGCCAGCAGCTTAACTTTGGATCGCACCGGGGAGCTGTTTTTT
CDR3: CASSLTLDRTGELFF

J: TRBJ1-1
V: TRBV29-1
D: -
size: -
DNA: TGCAGCGTTGGCGAGGTGTGGAACACTGAAGCTTTCTTT
CDR3: CSVGEVWNTEAFF

J: TRBJ1-1
V: TRBV4-1
D: -
size: few
DNA: TGCGCCAGCAGCCAGCCAGGGATGGGTGAAGCTTTCTTT
CDR3: CASSQPGMGEAFF

J: TRBJ1-1
V: TRBV20-1
D: TRBD1
size: few
DNA: TGCAGTGCTTCGCTAAGGGGGCGTATGAACACTGAAGCTTTCTTT
CDR3: CSASLRGRMNTEAFF

J: TRBJ2-3
V: TRBV24-1
D: TRBD2
size: few
DNA: TGTGCCACCAGTGATCGGACTAGCGGGAGAGTGACAGATACGCAGTATTTT
CDR3: CATSDRTSGRVTDTQYF